What follows is one T cell receptor beta chain and its context. This clonotype has at least ten counts. The antigen it binds to is not known. No clone much larger than this one lies a single base away; base qualities are absent. The time point label of this sample denotes: patch test 3, about 24 weeks after DPC sensitization. The treatment or condition label, read with the paper, signifies: therapeutic diphenylcyclopropenone sensitization with weekly scalp DPC. At every patch-test visit, the blood draw took place before the patch test was put on. Patients were eligible if aged 18 to 70, diagnosed with alopecia and judged suitable for DPC therapy, and pregnant patients were excluded. Unfractionated whole blood was collected in Tempus Blood RNA tubes, and total RNA was extracted from that blood. This sample stems from a study of human T cells and chemical hapten exposure (dated by TCRdb to about 2021). Turning to the overall study: For sensitization, 2% DPC in acetone was applied to a roughly 2 cm by roughly 2 cm area of upper inner arm skin. The patient cohort, mostly female, included alopecia areata with under or over 50% scalp involvement, alopecia totalis and alopecia universalis. Patch testing on the upper back used Finn chambers containing 0.01% DPC, with scoring done after 6 days according to International Contact Dermatitis Research Group standards. Blood for TCR sequencing was provided by twenty-nine alopecia patients at one to four time points (pre-sensitization, 2, 6 and 24 weeks). Patient blood was sampled pre-sensitization (week 0) and at 2, 6 and about 24 weeks after DPC sensitization. The libraries were sequenced as a pool, and the TCR yield per sample differed mostly because of small variations in library volumes within the pool. Throughout the study period of about 22 weeks, patients also received therapeutic DPC doses to the scalp every week. In alopecia patients, the study followed how the peripheral blood TCR repertoire changed in vivo over primary and secondary sensitization to diphenylcyclopropenone (DPC), a hapten. General study outcomes and caveats: Compared with pre-sensitization or healthy control sets, expanded TCRs formed significantly more large CDR3 similarity clusters, which is consistent with antigen-driven responses. Alopecia, a presumed autoimmune disease, was present in all patients, so the immune response of the patients might differ from that of healthy individuals. Patch test score was positively correlated with the number of PT1 expanded TCRs, with significance at thresholds 8, 16 and 32 but not at 4. DPC sensitization did not change the number of TCRs with a frequency above 1 in 1000, and there was no evidence of changes in global repertoire structure. After repeated subsampling, the strength of the expansion versus patch-test correlation and the threshold at which it became significant changed.

Library generation was performed with RACE. The reads were generated on a NextSeq 500. Library preparation attached unique molecular identifiers to individual cDNA molecules for quantitative, reproducible TCR counting. Each blood RNA sample was used to sequence both TCR alpha and TCR beta chains. From the authors' description of their analysis: Samples had a median of approximately 93,000 TCRs, with a range from roughly 20,000 to 700,000. The Decombinator software suite was used to annotate V, J and CDR3 in the TCR reads. Every sample was subsampled to the same number of TCRs (28,000) for the PS versus PT1 abundance plots. Expanded TCRs were defined as absent before sensitization and observed at least eight times at the 2-week time point. The public sequencing data were trimmed at Q25 with fastp and processed into clonotypes with MiXCR by TCRdb, which kept only in-frame beta chains. Records with the same CDR3 protein are collapsed into one entry carrying the most frequent genes and DNA. These V and J calls rely on TCRdb rather than the paper's analysis. The sample table lists roughly 71,000 distinct CDR3 sequences, 11% of them with a count of one. Together, the top ten hold approximately 1.5% of the sample.

Via the germline V gene, CDR1 is SNHLY and CDR2 FYNNEI. The CDR3 spans 15 residues, from the cysteine through the phenylalanine. The kept DNA is CDR3 alone, 45 bases in frame from the first base. V loses 8 bases of germline sequence and J loses 4 bases, and the interval between the two ends is 17 bases. This chain joins TRBV2 to TRBJ2-2; too little of a D gene remains to name it. Sample: whole blood, taken in connection with sensitization to the hapten diphenylcyclopropenone (DPC). The clonotype comes from a woman aged 45 to 65 with alopecia areata. Some clones in this sample may be carry-over from other donors' samples. The CDR3 loop reads CASDLTGSPTGELFF. Read as DNA, the sequence is TGTGCCAGCGACCTAACGGGCTCTCCCACCGGGGAGCTGTTTTTT.